Listed here are 2 T cell receptor beta chains from one sample, sequenced in a study of cytomegalovirus exposure and HLA in healthy donors. Use of 60 Vbeta and 13 Jbeta primers characterized the PCR. TCRdb's copy holds only in-frame clones and misses some; the assay was immunoSEQ multiplex PCR. The repertoire includes roughly 160,000 clones, 84% of them detected once, and around 0.37% sits in the top ten. Sequenced input: PBMCs. These receptors were obtained from a boy aged 2-9 years in good health and CMV-seronegative.

Details on this clone: Other DNA sequences in the sample encode the same CDR3. This chain uses TRBV27 with TRBJ2-3; TRBD1 aligns across 9 bases. V dropped 2 bases and J dropped 3; count of bases not matched to a gene: 0. CDR3 length: 14 amino acids. Germline CDR1 is MNHEY and CDR2 is SMNVEV (reference sequence). The CDR3: CASSLDRGTDTQYF. As DNA, the CDR3 is TGTGCCAGCAGTTTAGACAGGGGGACAGATACGCAGTATTTT.

The chain employs TRBV7-9 and TRBJ2-5, with 8 bases that match TRBD2. The CDR3 covers 16 residues. With V trimmed by 5 bases and J by 4 bases, 12 bases remained unmatched. Germline CDR1 reads SEHNR; CDR2 reads FQNEAQ (reference sequence). The CDR3 region has the DNA TGTGCCAGCAGCCCGGCGGCTAGCGGGTTTCTAGAGACCCAGTACTTC. This translates into CASSPAASGFLETQYF.